Listed below are T cell receptor beta chains from one sample, sequenced in a study of Ad26.COV2.S vaccination and SARS-CoV-2 variants. Method: immunoSEQ multiplex PCR; TCRdb's copy keeps in-frame clones and lacks some. The sample has a few hundred thousand clones; about 87% are singletons. Here the sequenced sample was peripheral blood, taken in a trial of Ad26.COV2.S vaccine versus placebo. The receptors here all came from a person between 18 and 60 years old who received the Ad26.COV2.S COVID-19 vaccine or a placebo. Each CDR3 is given with its conserved first and last residue. The D gene is left open where the match is weak. Where a row states a size, it is once, few, many or the class of an expanded clone; other rows omit it.

d_gene: .
abundance: .
v_gene: TRBV6-4
j_gene: TRBJ1-2
CDR3aa: CASSDGEFRHGYTF
CDR3nt: TGTGCCAGCAGTGACGGAGAGTTTCGCCATGGCTACACCTTC

d_gene: .
abundance: .
v_gene: TRBV6-7
j_gene: TRBJ1-4
CDR3aa: CASPRWTAAKTELFF
CDR3nt: TGTGCCAGCCCGAGATGGACAGCCGCGAAGACGGAACTGTTTTTT

d_gene: .
abundance: .
v_gene: TRBV7-3
j_gene: TRBJ2-1
CDR3aa: CASRPPGVSLYNEQFF
CDR3nt: TGTGCCAGCCGCCCACCCGGTGTAAGTCTCTACAATGAGCAGTTCTTC

d_gene: TRBD2
abundance: .
v_gene: TRBV11-2
j_gene: TRBJ2-3
CDR3aa: CASNPTSGTDTQYF
CDR3nt: TGTGCCAGCAACCCGACTAGCGGAACAGATACGCAGTATTTT

d_gene: .
abundance: .
v_gene: TRBV7-2
j_gene: TRBJ1-5
CDR3aa: CASSADNYSNQPQHF
CDR3nt: TGTGCCAGCAGCGCGGACAACTATAGCAATCAGCCCCAGCATTTT

d_gene: .
abundance: .
v_gene: TRBV12-3/TRBV12-4
j_gene: TRBJ1-1
CDR3aa: CASRLTNTEAFF
CDR3nt: TGTGCCAGCAGGCTCACCAACACTGAAGCTTTCTTT

d_gene: .
abundance: .
v_gene: TRBV28
j_gene: TRBJ1-2
CDR3aa: CASSSRGLPRDGYTF
CDR3nt: TGTGCCAGCAGTTCAAGGGGACTTCCGCGCGATGGCTACACCTTC

d_gene: TRBD1
abundance: .
v_gene: TRBV5-8
j_gene: TRBJ2-5
CDR3aa: CASSKQGAWETQYF
CDR3nt: TGTGCCAGCAGCAAACAGGGGGCTTGGGAGACCCAGTACTTC

d_gene: .
abundance: .
v_gene: TRBV7-3
j_gene: TRBJ1-3
CDR3aa: CASSLTGGNSGNTIYF
CDR3nt: TGTGCCAGCAGCTTAACGGGGGGGAACTCTGGAAACACCATATATTTT

d_gene: .
abundance: .
v_gene: TRBV10-1
j_gene: TRBJ2-1
CDR3aa: CASVMMASSYNEQFF
CDR3nt: TGCGCCAGCGTTATGATGGCCAGCTCCTACAATGAGCAGTTCTTC

d_gene: .
abundance: .
v_gene: TRBV11-2
j_gene: TRBJ2-1
CDR3aa: CASSPGGATYNEQFF
CDR3nt: TGTGCCAGCAGCCCCGGGGGCGCCACCTACAATGAGCAGTTCTTC

d_gene: .
abundance: .
v_gene: TRBV7-2
j_gene: TRBJ2-3
CDR3aa: CASSSGLVTDTQYF
CDR3nt: TGTGCCAGCAGCTCGGGGCTAGTGACAGATACGCAGTATTTT

d_gene: TRBD1
abundance: few
v_gene: TRBV18
j_gene: TRBJ1-4
CDR3aa: CASSQGQGVEKLFF
CDR3nt: TGTGCCAGCTCACAGGGACAGGGTGTTGAAAAACTGTTTTTT

d_gene: .
abundance: .
v_gene: TRBV30
j_gene: TRBJ2-7
CDR3aa: CAWSAGWGREQYF
CDR3nt: TGTGCCTGGAGTGCAGGATGGGGTCGCGAGCAGTACTTC

d_gene: TRBD2
abundance: .
v_gene: TRBV19
j_gene: TRBJ2-3
CDR3aa: CASSTRGGRATDTQYF
CDR3nt: TGTGCCAGTAGTACGCGCGGCGGGAGGGCCACAGATACGCAGTATTTT

d_gene: TRBD2
abundance: .
v_gene: TRBV5-4
j_gene: TRBJ2-1
CDR3aa: CASSLGLAGGNEQFF
CDR3nt: TGTGCCAGCAGCTTGGGATTAGCGGGAGGGAATGAGCAGTTCTTC

d_gene: .
abundance: .
v_gene: TRBV16
j_gene: TRBJ2-7
CDR3aa: CASSQYGLPPYEQYF
CDR3nt: TGTGCCAGCAGCCAATACGGGCTCCCCCCCTACGAGCAGTACTTC

d_gene: TRBD1
abundance: .
v_gene: TRBV4-1
j_gene: TRBJ1-4
CDR3aa: CASSQEGQGAKGEKLFF
CDR3nt: TGCGCCAGCAGCCAAGAGGGACAGGGGGCGAAGGGTGAAAAACTGTTTTTT

d_gene: TRBD1
abundance: .
v_gene: TRBV15
j_gene: TRBJ1-6
CDR3aa: CATSRAGTGGSPLHF
CDR3nt: TGTGCCACCAGCAGAGCCGGGACAGGAGGTTCACCCCTCCACTTT

d_gene: .
abundance: .
v_gene: TRBV6-6
j_gene: TRBJ1-6
CDR3aa: CASSPGDSPLHF
CDR3nt: TGTGCCAGCAGTCCCGGTGATTCACCCCTCCACTTT

d_gene: .
abundance: .
v_gene: TRBV2
j_gene: TRBJ2-3
CDR3aa: CASKQVDTQYF
CDR3nt: TGTGCCAGCAAGCAGGTTGATACGCAGTATTTT

d_gene: TRBD1
abundance: .
v_gene: TRBV5-1
j_gene: TRBJ2-2
CDR3aa: CASSLAQGSVTGELFF
CDR3nt: TGCGCCAGCAGCTTGGCACAGGGGAGCGTCACCGGGGAGCTGTTTTTT

d_gene: .
abundance: .
v_gene: TRBV7-9
j_gene: TRBJ2-5
CDR3aa: CASRLEGFPEETQYF
CDR3nt: TGTGCCAGCAGATTGGAGGGGTTCCCCGAAGAGACCCAGTACTTC